The clone carrying this T cell receptor (beta chain) came up many times. As yet, its antigen is unknown. TCR beta CDR3 region amplification was performed from RNA transcripts. HTBI primers were employed in a first-round RT-PCR of the TCR CDR3. TCRdb processed the multiplex PCR reads anew with MiXCR; each CDR3 protein has one entry. Of approximately 720,000 distinct CDR3 sequences in the sample, 18% were seen once. This sample was included in a study of T cells in Graves' hyperthyroidism and ophthalmopathy. Study background: Peripheral blood was drawn at first diagnosis, prior to all treatment.

The study based diagnoses on clinical symptoms, serum thyroxine and TRAb, thyroid ultrasound and orbital computed tomography. The V gene end was trimmed by 4 bases and the J gene end by 9 bases; junction bases not matched to a gene: 6. Germline-derived CDR1 and CDR2 are KGHSH and LQKENI. There are 14 residues in the CDR3. Study results and limitations: Peripheral blood also featured most of the thyroid clonotypes expanded above 0.001. Ophthalmopathy got predicted by the model a median around six months before its onset.

The sequenced material came from blood. The origin of this receptor is a woman between 50 and 59 years old with Graves' hyperthyroidism that later progressed to Graves' ophthalmopathy. The chain couples TRBV18 to TRBJ1-6; 7 bases align to TRBD1. The chain's CDR3 is CASSLPGGSSPLHF. CDR3 in DNA: TGTGCCAGCTCACTTCCAGGGGGGAGTTCACCCCTCCACTTT.